Sequencing of this TCR beta chain was carried out in a study of blood T cell repertoires in COVID-19. For the study at large: The United States, Italy and Spain provided the acute and convalescent COVID-19 samples. Sources were T cells, B-cell-depleted T cells, or PBMCs; the material itself was cDNA or gDNA.

Source study methods: How many nucleated cells were present was estimated from reference gene primer amplification. TCRdb keeps only in-frame clones here, not all; method: immunoSEQ multiplex PCR. V, J and clone size reflect that table, while D and trimming were determined from the DNA. This table holds hundreds of thousands of clones, around 83% found once. The receptor comes from a man older than 75 with acute or convalescent COVID-19. Material: peripheral blood.

CDR3 nucleotide sequence: TGTGCCGGGTCGGGCACAGGGAACACTGAAGCTTTCTTT. Protein product: CAGSGTGNTEAFF. This chain connects TRBV7-9 to TRBJ1-1; D possibly corresponds to TRBD1 (5 bases). The V gene's germline CDR1 is SEHNR and CDR2 FQNEAQ (reference sequence). Trimming cost V 11 bases and J 1 base, with 14 bases left between them. This CDR3 contains 13 residues. The full variable domain, with the rest looked up from reference TRBV7-9 and TRBJ1-1, is DTGVSQNPRHKITKRGQNVTFRCDPISEHNRLYWYRQTLGQGPEFLTYFQNEAQLEKSRLLSDRFSAERPKGSFSTLEIQRTEQGDSAMYLCAGSGTGNTEAFFGQGTRLTVV.